The TCR beta chain under discussion was sequenced for a study of T cell responses to AZD1222 COVID-19 vaccine. The CDR3 sequence is 16 residues long. Generated by immunoSEQ multiplex PCR, the TCRdb table keeps only in-frame clones and is missing some. The profile shows 150,000 or so clones, around 90% of them singletons. The chain recombines TRBV21-1 with TRBJ2-3; the table's D call, TRBD1, has no DNA check behind it. TRBV21-1 is termed a pseudogene. The clonotype originates from an adult in good health. Sample: peripheral blood, taken on day 0 of AZD1222 vaccination. The CDR3 sequence is CASSKGAKTGKDTQYF. CDR3 nucleotide sequence: TGTGCCAGCAGCAAAGGGGCTAAGACAGGGAAGGATACGCAGTATTTT.